One and the same sample provided the 11 T cell receptor beta chains below, sequenced in a study of CD8 T cells in ankylosing spondylitis (dated by TCRdb to about 2017). The library was built by means of 5' RACE. Sequencing was performed on an Illumina HiSeq 2500. TCRdb took the public reads, trimmed them with fastp at Q25, ran MiXCR for clone calling and kept in-frame beta chains. CDR3 protein sequences are deduplicated, and each keeps its most common genes and DNA. The sample profile shows 250,000 to 350,000 distinct CDR3 sequences; about 20% of them were found once. The top ten hold around 8% of the sample. The sample comprised blood, either unsorted or a sorted T cell fraction (not recorded which). All receptors derive from a male donor with ankylosing spondylitis or in good health (not recorded which).

This clonotype was seen a few times. The rearrangement links TRBV6-1 to TRBJ1-4, with D maybe TRBD1 (6 bases). The length of the CDR3 is 14 residues. Germline values: CDR1 MNHNS, CDR2 SASEGT. V lost 10 bases and J 7 bases, leaving 19 bases between the germline ends. The CDR3 sequence: CATHIGGQGEKLFF. CDR3 bases: TGTGCCACCCATATTGGGGGGCAGGGTGAAAAACTGTTTTTT.

V is TRBV20-1 and J is TRBJ2-3; TRBD2 aligns across 7 bases. In germline, CDR1 is DFQATT, CDR2 SNEGSKA (reference sequence). The CDR3 covers 16 residues. The CDR3 DNA is TGCAGCCCCAAACCCCCTAGCGGATTACACACAGATACGCAGTATTTT. Its protein product is CSPKPPSGLHTDTQYF.

In this sample, this clonotype turned up a few times. The CDR3 reads CASRSTGHGYTF. The CDR3 DNA is TGTGCCAGCAGGTCGACAGGGCATGGCTACACCTTC. The chain combines TRBV6-5 with TRBJ1-2; 7 bases align to TRBD1. The CDR3 sequence is 12 residues long. Trimming at V came to 6 bases and at J to 6 bases, leaving 4 bases not matched to a gene. CDR1 is MNHEY, CDR2 SVGAGI, per germline.

This clonotype was picked up many times. The rearrangement links TRBV11-1 to TRBJ2-5; D remains ambiguous. Trimming left V 5 bases short and J 2 bases short, with 9 bases between. The CDR3 is 13 amino acids. Germline V lookup: CDR1 SGHAT, CDR2 FQDESV (reference sequence). The chain's CDR3 is CASSISRQETQYF. In DNA form, the CDR3 reads TGTGCCAGCAGCATTTCCCGGCAAGAGACCCAGTACTTC.

This clonotype was counted between two and nine times. This rearrangement joins TRBV5-1 to TRBJ2-5, with 9 bases aligning to TRBD2. Unmatched junction bases numbered 5, after V lost 1 base and J lost 4 bases. Germline CDR1 reads SGHRS; CDR2 reads YFSETQ. This CDR3 is 15 amino acids long. The DNA for the CDR3 is TGCGCCAGCAGCTTGATAGCGGGAGTGGGAGAGACCCAGTACTTC. Residues: CASSLIAGVGETQYF.

There are a few counts of this clonotype. The chain links TRBV5-1 to TRBJ2-3; no clear D. The CDR3 runs 15 residues. The V end lost 0 bases, the J end lost 2 bases, and 10 bases lay between the germline ends. The germline V gene encodes CDR1 SGHRS and CDR2 YFSETQ. The DNA of the CDR3 is TGCGCCAGCAGCTTGGGCAGGAGCCTCACAGATACGCAGTATTTT. It yields the protein CASSLGRSLTDTQYF.

This clonotype was seen only a few times. The chain employs TRBV12-3 or TRBV12-4 and TRBJ2-7; the D gene is possibly TRBD1 (5 bases). The germline V and J ends were trimmed by 0 bases and 1 base, with 7 bases remaining between them. CDR3 length equals 14 residues. The CDR3 DNA is TGTGCCAGCAGTTTAGCCTCAGGGTCCTACGAGCAGTACGTC. Its protein product is CASSLASGSYEQYV.

The V gene is TRBV7-3, the J gene TRBJ2-2; D is uncertain. Per germline, CDR1 SGHTA and CDR2 FQGTGA. Trimming removed 4 bases at V and 7 bases at J, with 10 bases between. The CDR3 length is 13 residues. In DNA, the CDR3 is TGTGCCAGCAGCTCAAGACCCTTCGGGGAGCTGTTTTTT. Residues: CASSSRPFGELFF.

The chain employs TRBV6-6 and TRBJ1-5; possible D gene TRBD1, 5 bases. CDR3 length: 13 amino acids. The V gene lost 4 bases and the J gene lost 7 bases, with 11 bases spanning the gap. CDR1 is MNHNY, CDR2 SVGAGI, per germline (reference sequence). The CDR3 sequence is CASSSGASQPQHF. In DNA form, the CDR3 reads TGTGCCAGCAGTTCCGGGGCCAGCCAGCCCCAGCATTTT.

The gene calls are TRBV10-3 and TRBJ2-2, with D perhaps TRBD1 (6 bases). CDR1 and CDR2 from the germline V gene are ENHRY and SYGVKD. Between the trimmed V and J ends, which lost 6 bases and 1 base, there was a span of 9 bases. The CDR3 loop spans 14 amino acids. CDR3 nucleotide sequence: TGTGCCATCAGAACGACAGGGAACACCGGGGAGCTGTTTTTT. Protein product: CAIRTTGNTGELFF.

This clonotype has more than one count but fewer than ten. The chain couples TRBV12-3 or TRBV12-4 to TRBJ2-2; 11 bases are shared with TRBD2. This CDR3 has 17 residues. The ends lost 5 bases at V and 1 base at J; junction bases unmatched: 6. This CDR3 reads CASSNGLAGQNTGELFF. The CDR3 DNA is TGTGCCAGCAGTAATGGACTAGCGGGTCAGAACACCGGGGAGCTGTTTTTT.